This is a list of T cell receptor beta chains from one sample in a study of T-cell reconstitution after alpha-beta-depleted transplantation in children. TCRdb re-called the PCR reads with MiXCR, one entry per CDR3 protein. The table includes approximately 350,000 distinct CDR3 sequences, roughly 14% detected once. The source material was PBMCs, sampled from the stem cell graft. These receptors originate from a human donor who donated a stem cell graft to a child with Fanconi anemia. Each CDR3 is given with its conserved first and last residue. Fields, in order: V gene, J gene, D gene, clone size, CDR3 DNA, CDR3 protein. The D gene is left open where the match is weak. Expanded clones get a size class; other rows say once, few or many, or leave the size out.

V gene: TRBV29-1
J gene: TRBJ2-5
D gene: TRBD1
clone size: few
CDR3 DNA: TGCAGTTTATACGGCGGACAGGGCCAAGAGACCCAGTACTTC
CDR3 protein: CSLYGGQGQETQYF

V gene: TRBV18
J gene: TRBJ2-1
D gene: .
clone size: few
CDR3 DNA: TGTGCCAGCTCTCCTCTCAGGGCTTTTAATGAGCAGTTCTTC
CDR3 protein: CASSPLRAFNEQFF

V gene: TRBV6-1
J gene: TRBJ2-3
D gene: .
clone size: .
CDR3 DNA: TGTGCCAGCCGGGACGGCGAATGGGATACGCAGTATTTT
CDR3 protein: CASRDGEWDTQYF

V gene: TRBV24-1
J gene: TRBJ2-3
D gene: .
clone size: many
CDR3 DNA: TGTGCCACCAGTCCGGCAGAGAGCACAGATACGCAGTATTTT
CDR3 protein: CATSPAESTDTQYF

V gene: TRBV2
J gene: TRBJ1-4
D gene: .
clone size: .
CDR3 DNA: TGTGCCAGCAAACTTGGGCCTGATGAAAAACTGTTTTTT
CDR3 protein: CASKLGPDEKLFF

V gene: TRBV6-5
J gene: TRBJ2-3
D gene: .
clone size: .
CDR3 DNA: TGTGCCAGCAGAGGGATAGGGGGAGATACGCAGTATTTT
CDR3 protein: CASRGIGGDTQYF

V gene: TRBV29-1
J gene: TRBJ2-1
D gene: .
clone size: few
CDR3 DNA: TGCAGCCCCTCCGCCATCAACAATGAGCAGTTCTTC
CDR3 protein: CSPSAINNEQFF

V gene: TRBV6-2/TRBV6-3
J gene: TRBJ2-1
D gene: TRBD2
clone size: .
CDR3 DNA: TGTGCCAGCAGTTATAGCGGGGGGGCAGTCAATGAGCAGTTCTTC
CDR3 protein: CASSYSGGAVNEQFF

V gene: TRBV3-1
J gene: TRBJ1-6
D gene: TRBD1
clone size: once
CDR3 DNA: TGTGCCAGCTGCCAAGACTCGACAGGGGTTTCACCCCTCCACTTT
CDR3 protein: CASCQDSTGVSPLHF

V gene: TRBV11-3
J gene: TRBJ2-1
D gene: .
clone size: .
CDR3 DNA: TGTGCCAGCAGCTGGGATGGTCCTGGAGAGCAGTTCTTC
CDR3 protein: CASSWDGPGEQFF

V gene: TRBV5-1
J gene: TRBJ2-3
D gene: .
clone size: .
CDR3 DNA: TGCGCCAGCAGCTTCGGAGGGCATGAAGATACGCAGTATTTT
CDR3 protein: CASSFGGHEDTQYF

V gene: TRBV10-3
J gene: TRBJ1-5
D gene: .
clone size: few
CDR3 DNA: TGTGCCACAAATACGGGGGCTGCTAGCAATCAGCCCCAGCATTTT
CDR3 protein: CATNTGAASNQPQHF

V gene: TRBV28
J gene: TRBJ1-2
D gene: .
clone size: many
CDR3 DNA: TGTGCCAGCACCCCAGGCGGGGGCGTAAGAAACTATGGCTACACCTTC
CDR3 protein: CASTPGGGVRNYGYTF

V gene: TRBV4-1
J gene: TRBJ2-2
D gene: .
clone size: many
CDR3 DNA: TGCGCCAGCAGCCCCCAGATGAACACCGGGGAGCTGTTTTTT
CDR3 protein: CASSPQMNTGELFF

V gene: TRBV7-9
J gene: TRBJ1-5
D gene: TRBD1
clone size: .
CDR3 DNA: TGTGCCAGCAGCTTAGGTGCAGGGGGTCATCAGCCCCAGCATTTT
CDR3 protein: CASSLGAGGHQPQHF

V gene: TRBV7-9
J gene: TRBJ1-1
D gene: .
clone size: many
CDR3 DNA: TGTGCCAGCAGCTTAGCCGGGACTGAAGCTTTCTTT
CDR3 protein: CASSLAGTEAFF

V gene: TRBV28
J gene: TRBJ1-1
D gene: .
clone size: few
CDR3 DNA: TGTGCCAGCAGGGACCGTCCTTCCCCGGCTTTCTTT
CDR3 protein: CASRDRPSPAFF

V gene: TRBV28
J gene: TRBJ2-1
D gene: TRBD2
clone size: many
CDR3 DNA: TGTGCCAGCAGTCCCGGGACTACTCTTTACAATGAGCAGTTCTTC
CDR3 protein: CASSPGTTLYNEQFF

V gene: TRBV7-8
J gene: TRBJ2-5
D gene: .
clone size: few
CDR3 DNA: TGTGCCAGCAGCCAAACTGTCGGGGGTCGACAGACCCAAGAGACCCAGTACTTC
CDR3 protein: CASSQTVGGRQTQETQYF

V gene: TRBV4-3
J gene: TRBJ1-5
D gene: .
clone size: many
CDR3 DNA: TGCGCCAGCAGCCAAGATCGAGGGGGGCACAATCAGCCCCAGCATTTT
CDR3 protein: CASSQDRGGHNQPQHF

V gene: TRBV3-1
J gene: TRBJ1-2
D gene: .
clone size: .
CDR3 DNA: TGTGCCAGCAGCCAAGGAGGCAGGACCTATGGCTACACCTTC
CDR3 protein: CASSQGGRTYGYTF

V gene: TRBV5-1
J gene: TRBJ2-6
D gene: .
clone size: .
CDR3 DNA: TGCGCCAGCAGCTTAGGGGCGCAGGGGGCCAACGTCCTGACTTTC
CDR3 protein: CASSLGAQGANVLTF

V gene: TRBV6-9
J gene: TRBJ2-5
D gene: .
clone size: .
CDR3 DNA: TGTGCCAGCACCTCTGCGGTATGGCAAGAGACCCAGTACTTC
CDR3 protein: CASTSAVWQETQYF

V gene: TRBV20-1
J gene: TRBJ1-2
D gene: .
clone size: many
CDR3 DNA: TGCAGTGCTAGAGAAGGGCCAGACACCTTC
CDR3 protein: CSAREGPDTF

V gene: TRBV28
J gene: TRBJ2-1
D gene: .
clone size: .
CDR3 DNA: TGTGCCAGCAGTCCCCACGCCGGGGACACCGCCTACAATGAGCAGTTCTTC
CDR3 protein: CASSPHAGDTAYNEQFF

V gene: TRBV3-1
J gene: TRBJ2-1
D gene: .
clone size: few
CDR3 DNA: TGTGCCAGCAGCCCACACAGGTTTGAGCAGTTCTTC
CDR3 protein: CASSPHRFEQFF

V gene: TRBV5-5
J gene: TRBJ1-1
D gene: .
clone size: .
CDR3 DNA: TGTGCCAGCAGCTTGGTGGTAGGGACGTACACTGAAGCTTTCTTT
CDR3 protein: CASSLVVGTYTEAFF

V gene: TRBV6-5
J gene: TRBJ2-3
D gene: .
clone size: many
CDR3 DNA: TGTGCCAGCAGTTACTCGCGGGGGCGCACAGATACGCAGTATTTT
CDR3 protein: CASSYSRGRTDTQYF

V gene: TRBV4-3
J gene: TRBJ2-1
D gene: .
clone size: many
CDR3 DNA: TGCGCCAGCAGCTCGGGTTTAAGCTCCTACAATGAGCAGTTCTTC
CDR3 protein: CASSSGLSSYNEQFF

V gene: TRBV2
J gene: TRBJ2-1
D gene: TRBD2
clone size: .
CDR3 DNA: TGTGCCAGCAGTGAACTAGCGGGGGTGAATGAGCAGTTCTTC
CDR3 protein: CASSELAGVNEQFF

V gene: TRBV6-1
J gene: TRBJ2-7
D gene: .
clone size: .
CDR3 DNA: TGTGCCAGCACCAGCCGGGTCCAAGACTACGAGCAGTACTTC
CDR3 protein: CASTSRVQDYEQYF

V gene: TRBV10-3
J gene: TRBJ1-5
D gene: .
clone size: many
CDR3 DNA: TGTGCCATCAGTGAGTATGGGGATCAGCCCCAGCATTTT
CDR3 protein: CAISEYGDQPQHF

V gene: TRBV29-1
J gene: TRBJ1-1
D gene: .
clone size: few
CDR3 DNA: TGCAGCGTTGCCAGAGAAGGGCAGGGAGAAGCTTTCTTT
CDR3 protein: CSVAREGQGEAFF

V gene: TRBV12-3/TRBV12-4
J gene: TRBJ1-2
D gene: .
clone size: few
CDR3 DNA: TGTGCCAGCAGTTTTAACGGGGGCTATGGCTACACCTTC
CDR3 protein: CASSFNGGYGYTF

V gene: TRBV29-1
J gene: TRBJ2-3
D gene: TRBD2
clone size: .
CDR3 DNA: TGCAGCGTAACACCCCAATCTAGCGGTAGAGATACGCAGTATTTT
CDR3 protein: CSVTPQSSGRDTQYF

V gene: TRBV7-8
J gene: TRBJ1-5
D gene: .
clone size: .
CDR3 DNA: TGTGCCAGCAGCCCTTTAGTTCCAACTGGCAATCAGCCCCAGCATTTT
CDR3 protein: CASSPLVPTGNQPQHF

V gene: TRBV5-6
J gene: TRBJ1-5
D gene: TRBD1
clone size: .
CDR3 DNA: TGTGCCATGAGCCCCGGGACAGGGAGTCCCCAGCCCCAGCATTTT
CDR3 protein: CAMSPGTGSPQPQHF

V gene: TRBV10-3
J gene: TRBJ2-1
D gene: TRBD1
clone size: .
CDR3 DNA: TGTGCCATCAGAGATCGACAGGGGGACAATGAGCAGTTCTTC
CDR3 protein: CAIRDRQGDNEQFF

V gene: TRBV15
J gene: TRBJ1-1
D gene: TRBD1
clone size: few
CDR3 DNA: TGTGCCACCAGCAGATCGGGACAGTCGCCGCCTGAAGCTTTCTTT
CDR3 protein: CATSRSGQSPPEAFF

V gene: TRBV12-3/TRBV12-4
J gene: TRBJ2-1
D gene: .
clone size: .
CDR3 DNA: TGTGCCAGCACCAAGAGGGGCGGGAATAGCGGTTCTAATAAGCAGTTCTTC
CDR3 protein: CASTKRGGNSGSNKQFF

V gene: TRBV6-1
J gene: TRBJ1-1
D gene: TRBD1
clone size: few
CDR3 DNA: TGTGCCAGCACTACCTATACGGGACAGGGAGAAGCTTTCTTT
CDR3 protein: CASTTYTGQGEAFF

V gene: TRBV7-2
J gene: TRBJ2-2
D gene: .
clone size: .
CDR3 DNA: TGTGCCAGCAGCTTCTACATAAGGGGAGGCACCGGGGAGCTGTTTTTT
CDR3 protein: CASSFYIRGGTGELFF

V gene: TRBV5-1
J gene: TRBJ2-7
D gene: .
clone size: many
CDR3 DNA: TGCGCCAGCAGCTTGGTCGGCAGTCAATACGAGCAGTACTTC
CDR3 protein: CASSLVGSQYEQYF

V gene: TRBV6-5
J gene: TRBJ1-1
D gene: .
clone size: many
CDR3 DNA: TGTGCCAGCAAACGGAACACTGAAGCTTTCTTT
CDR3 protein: CASKRNTEAFF

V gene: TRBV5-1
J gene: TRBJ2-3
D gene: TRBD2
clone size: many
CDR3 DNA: TGCGCCAGCAGCTCCCGGACTAGCAAGGATACGCAGTATTTT
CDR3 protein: CASSSRTSKDTQYF

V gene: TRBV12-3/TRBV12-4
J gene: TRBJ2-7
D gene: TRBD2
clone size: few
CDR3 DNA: TGTGCCAGCACCCCTTCCGGGGGGAGCTCCTACGAGCAGTACTTC
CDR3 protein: CASTPSGGSSYEQYF

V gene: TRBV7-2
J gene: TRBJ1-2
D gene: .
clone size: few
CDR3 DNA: TGTGCCAGCAGCTTAGGTATATCCTCGGAAGGCTACACCTTC
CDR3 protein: CASSLGISSEGYTF

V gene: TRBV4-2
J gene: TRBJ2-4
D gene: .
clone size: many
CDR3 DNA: TGTGCCAGCAGCCAAGATAGGAGGGGACAAAACATTCAGTACTTC
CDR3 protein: CASSQDRRGQNIQYF

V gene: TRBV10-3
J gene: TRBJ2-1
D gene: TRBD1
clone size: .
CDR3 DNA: TGTGCCATCGGGACAGGGCGCGATGAGCAGTTCTTC
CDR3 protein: CAIGTGRDEQFF

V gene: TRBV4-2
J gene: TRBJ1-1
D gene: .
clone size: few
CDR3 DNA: TGTGCCAGCCGGCCTATAGAGACGGCGGAGACTGAAGCTTTCTTT
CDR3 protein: CASRPIETAETEAFF

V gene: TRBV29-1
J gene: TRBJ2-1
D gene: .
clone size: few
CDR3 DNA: TGCAGCGGGGACGGGCGCTCCTACAATGAGCAGTTCTTC
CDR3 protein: CSGDGRSYNEQFF

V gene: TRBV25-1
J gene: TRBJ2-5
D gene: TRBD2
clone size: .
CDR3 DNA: TGTGCCACCCAGTCCCGTAGCGGGGTCCAGGAGACCCAGTACTTC
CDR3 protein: CATQSRSGVQETQYF

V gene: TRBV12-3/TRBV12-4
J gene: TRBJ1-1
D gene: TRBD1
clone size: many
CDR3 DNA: TGTGCCAGCAGTTTCGGGAGGGGGCGGACCTTGAACACTGAAGCTTTCTTT
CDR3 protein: CASSFGRGRTLNTEAFF

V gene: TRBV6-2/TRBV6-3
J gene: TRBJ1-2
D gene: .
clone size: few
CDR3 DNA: TGTGCCAGCAGTCACGGACAGACAAAATTGGGCTACACCTTC
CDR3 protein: CASSHGQTKLGYTF

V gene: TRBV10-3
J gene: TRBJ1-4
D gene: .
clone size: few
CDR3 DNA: TGTGCCATCAGTGAGGGGAGGAATGAAAAACTGTTTTTT
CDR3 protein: CAISEGRNEKLFF

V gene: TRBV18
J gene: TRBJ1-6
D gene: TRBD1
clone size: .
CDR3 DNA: TGTGCCAGCTCACCTCTGACAGGGAAGGGATCACCCCTCCACTTT
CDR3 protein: CASSPLTGKGSPLHF

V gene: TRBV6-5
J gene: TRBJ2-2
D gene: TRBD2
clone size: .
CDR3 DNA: TGTGCCAGCAGTTACCGGGCGGGGGGGCGACGGACCGGGGAGCTGTTTTTT
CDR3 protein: CASSYRAGGRRTGELFF

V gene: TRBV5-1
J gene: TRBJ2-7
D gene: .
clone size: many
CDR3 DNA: TGCGCCAGCAGCTTGTCAGCCCAGGTCGAGCAGTACTTC
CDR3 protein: CASSLSAQVEQYF

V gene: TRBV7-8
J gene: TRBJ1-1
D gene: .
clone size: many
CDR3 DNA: TGTGCCAGCAGCTTAGGATTACGGGGGAAGAACACTGAAGCTTTCTTT
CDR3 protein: CASSLGLRGKNTEAFF

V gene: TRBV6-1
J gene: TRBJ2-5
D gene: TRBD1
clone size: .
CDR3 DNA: TGTGCCAGCACCCCTACAGGGGGGCAAGAGACCCAGTACTTC
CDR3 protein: CASTPTGGQETQYF